This passage covers 27 T cell receptor beta chains from one sample sequenced in a study of blood T cell repertoires in COVID-19. The repertoire was sequenced with immunoSEQ multiplex PCR; TCRdb's copy has only in-frame clones and lacks some. The data show about 150,000 clones, around 84% seen once. Sequenced: PBMCs or T cells enriched from blood (not recorded which). These receptors all come from a man aged 50-59 years who had recovered from COVID-19.

This chain links TRBV9 with TRBJ2-1; 11 nucleotides line up with TRBD2. The CDR3 has 15 amino acids. With V trimmed by 4 bases and J by 6 bases, 6 bases remained unmatched. Germline CDR1 and CDR2: SGDLS and YYNGEE. DNA of the CDR3: TGTGCCAGCAGCCTTAGCGGGGGGGCCTCCAATGAGCAGTTCTTC. This codes for CASSLSGGASNEQFF.

The chain joins TRBV15 to TRBJ1-1; 11 nucleotides line up with TRBD1. V lost 8 bases, J lost 2 bases, and 1 base stayed unmatched. Per the germline V gene, CDR1 is LNHNV and CDR2 is YYDKDF (reference sequence). This CDR3 is 13 amino acids long. The CDR3 DNA reads as TGTGCCACCGGACAGGGGGCAAACACTGAAGCTTTCTTT. Translating it yields CATGQGANTEAFF.

The chain uses TRBV5-1 and TRBJ1-4, with D possibly being TRBD1 (6 bases). V was pared by 4 bases and J by 4 bases, with 11 bases between. Per germline, CDR1 SGHRS and CDR2 YFSETQ. This CDR3 spans 14 amino acids. CDR3 DNA sequence: TGCGCCAGCAGCCAGGACAGTCGTAATGAAAAACTGTTTTTT. Encoded protein: CASSQDSRNEKLFF.

The genes are TRBV7-9 and TRBJ1-1; the match to TRBD1 covers 7 bases. Germline lookup yields CDR1 SEHNR and CDR2 FQNEAQ (reference sequence). V lost 1 base, J lost 0 bases, and 5 bases stayed unmatched. The CDR3 is 16 residues long. CDR3 bases: TGTGCCAGCAGCTTAGGGAGGGGGCAGCTGAACACTGAAGCTTTCTTT. Its translation is CASSLGRGQLNTEAFF.

The genes are TRBV5-4 and TRBJ2-2; D is unclear. The CDR3 extends over 17 amino acids. V was cut by 4 bases and J by 1 base, with 17 bases left in between. From germline, CDR1 is SGHNT and CDR2 YYREEE (reference sequence). The CDR3 region has the DNA TGTGCCAGCAGCGTGGCTGGCGGCGGTTGGAACACCGGGGAGCTGTTTTTT. Its translation is CASSVAGGGWNTGELFF.

This chain joins TRBV18 and TRBJ1-5; tentative D call: TRBD1 (5 bases). The germline CDR1 and CDR2 sequences are KGHSH and LQKENI. V shed 5 bases and J shed 3 bases, with 14 bases lying between them. This CDR3 comprises 15 residues. CDR3 sequence reads: CASSNDDRINQPQHF. The CDR3 coding sequence is TGTGCCAGCTCAAATGACGACAGAATCAATCAGCCCCAGCATTTT. The whole variable domain, filled in from reference TRBV18 and TRBJ1-5, reads NAGVMQNPRHLVRRRGQEARLRCSPMKGHSHVYWYRQLPEEGLKFMVYLQKENIIDESGMPKERFSAEFPKEGPSILRIQQVVRGDSAAYFCASSNDDRINQPQHFGDGTRLSIL.

The V gene is TRBV12-3 or TRBV12-4, the J gene TRBJ1-2; tentative D call: TRBD1 (6 bases). The CDR3 length is 11 residues. The V end was cut by 6 bases, the J end by 7 bases, with 9 bases between. The CDR3 reads CASSRGIGYTF. As DNA, the CDR3 is TGTGCCAGCAGCAGGGGTATTGGCTACACCTTC.

This clone appeared a few times. The CDR3 coding sequence is TGTGCCAGCAGCTCGGGCAGGGCCTCTAACTATGGCTACACCTTC. This codes for CASSSGRASNYGYTF. J is TRBJ1-2 and V is TRBV7-9, with D possibly being TRBD1 (5 bases). Germline V gene data show CDR1 as SEHNR and CDR2 as FQNEAQ (reference sequence). V was trimmed by 4 bases and J by 0 bases, leaving 12 bases between them. The CDR3 consists of 15 residues.

The chain couples TRBV6-5 to TRBJ1-1; 7 bases line up with TRBD1. The CDR3 length is 15 residues. Per the germline V gene, CDR1 is MNHEY and CDR2 is SVGAGI. With 4 bases clipped from V and 10 bases from J, the junction kept 15 bases outside the gene matches. This CDR3 is CASSSERQGSYGAFF. DNA of the CDR3: TGTGCCAGCAGTTCTGAGAGACAGGGTAGTTACGGAGCTTTCTTT.

The chain is built from TRBV6-5 and TRBJ1-2; 8 nucleotides align to TRBD1. Germline V gives CDR1 MNHEY, CDR2 SVGAGI. V dropped 7 bases and J dropped 4; count of bases not matched to a gene: 11. This CDR3 is 15 amino acids long. This CDR3 reads CASTSRQGNPYGYTF. The CDR3 nucleotides read TGTGCCAGCACCAGCCGACAGGGGAATCCCTATGGCTACACCTTC.

Concerning this clone itself: The same CDR3 is also encoded by other DNA sequences in this sample. V and J are TRBV7-2 and TRBJ1-3; D unclear. The CDR3 sequence is 14 residues long. Germline V gene data show CDR1 as SGHTA and CDR2 as FQGNSA. V was pared by 1 base and J by 2 bases, with 6 bases between. For the CDR3, the DNA is TGTGCCAGCAGCTTAGGGCAGGCTGGAAACACCATATATTTT. It translates to CASSLGQAGNTIYF. Full variable domain (missing parts from reference TRBV7-2 and TRBJ1-3): GAGVSQSPSNKVTEKGKDVELRCDPISGHTALYWYRQSLGQGLEFLIYFQGNSAPDKSGLPSDRFSAERTGGSVSTLTIQRTQQEDSAVYLCASSLGQAGNTIYFGEGSWLTVV.

The chain combines TRBV7-9 with TRBJ1-5, with 10 bases identical to TRBD1. CDR1 and CDR2 from the germline V gene are SEHNR and FQNEAQ (reference sequence). Germline trimming cut 0 bases from V and 6 bases from J; bases unmatched to any gene: 8. This CDR3 spans 17 amino acids. CDR3 nucleotide sequence: TGTGCCAGCAGCTTAGCCCTCGGGACAGGGGCTTTTCAGCCCCAGCATTTT. Its translation: CASSLALGTGAFQPQHF.

V is TRBV19 and J is TRBJ1-5; no firm D call. Germline CDR1 and CDR2: LNHDA and SQIVND (reference sequence). The V end lost 2 bases, the J end lost 1 base, and 9 bases lay between the germline ends. This CDR3 contains 15 residues. This CDR3 reads CASSIYAVSNQPQHF. CDR3 DNA: TGTGCCAGTAGTATATACGCAGTCAGCAATCAGCCCCAGCATTTT.

V and J are TRBV7-2 and TRBJ1-5; D might be TRBD1 (5 bases). Trimming stripped 2 bases from V and 7 bases from J, with 9 bases between. The CDR3 totals 13 residues. From germline, CDR1 is SGHTA and CDR2 FQGNSA. The CDR3, as DNA: TGTGCCAGCAGCTTAATGGGGGGGCAGCCCCAGCATTTT. Translating gives CASSLMGGQPQHF.

The V and J genes are TRBV9 and TRBJ2-6; 8 positions agree with TRBD1. This CDR3 comprises 17 residues. Germline V lookup: CDR1 SGDLS, CDR2 YYNGEE. V lost 3 bases, J lost 4 bases, and 9 bases stayed unmatched. CDR3 residues: CASSEFGQGTGANVLTF. CDR3 nucleotide sequence: TGTGCCAGCAGCGAATTCGGACAGGGCACCGGGGCCAACGTCCTGACTTTC.

CDR3 residues: CASSLTGGTDTQYF. CDR3 sequence (DNA): TGTGCCAGTAGTCTAACAGGGGGCACAGATACGCAGTATTTT. The chain is built from TRBV19 and TRBJ2-3; 7 bases map to TRBD1. The CDR3 consists of 14 residues. The germline gives CDR1 LNHDA, CDR2 SQIVND (reference sequence). After removal of 5 bases from V and 1 base from J, the junction contained 3 bases not matched to a gene. Using reference TRBV19 and TRBJ2-3 for the parts outside the CDR3, the full variable domain is DGGITQSPKYLFRKEGQNVTLSCEQNLNHDAMYWYRQDPGQGLRLIYYSQIVNDFQKGDIAEGYSVSREKKESFPLTVTSAQKNPTAFYLCASSLTGGTDTQYFGPGTRLTVL.

A single count supports this clone. V usage is TRBV29-1 and J usage is TRBJ1-1; the D is unclear. Trimming pared 4 bases from V and 0 bases from J, leaving 9 bases between. The germline gives CDR1 SQVTM, CDR2 ANQGSEA. The CDR3 length is 13 residues. The CDR3 region has the DNA TGCAGCGTTGCCCGAGAAATGAACACTGAAGCTTTCTTT. Translated: CSVAREMNTEAFF.

V and J are TRBV11-3 and TRBJ1-3; D possibly corresponds to TRBD1 (6 bases). Germline V lookup: CDR1 SGHNT, CDR2 YENEEA. The CDR3 loop spans 13 amino acids. V gave up 6 bases and J gave up 2 bases, with 8 bases separating them. CDR3 bases: TGTGCCAGCAGTACAGGGCCTGGAAACACCATATATTTT. This encodes CASSTGPGNTIYF.

V is TRBV30 and J is TRBJ1-6; no clear D gene. V was trimmed by 6 bases and J by 4 bases, leaving 19 bases between them. This CDR3 is built from 16 residues. Germline loops: CDR1 GTSNPN, CDR2 SVGIG (reference sequence). Written as DNA, the CDR3 is TGTGCCTGTACCGGGTCTCACCTACCTTATAATTCACCCCTCCACTTT. Its translation is CACTGSHLPYNSPLHF.

The chain joins TRBV6-6 to TRBJ1-2; D possibly corresponds to TRBD1 (5 bases). Germline V gives CDR1 MNHNY, CDR2 SVGAGI (reference sequence). This CDR3 contains 12 residues. Trimming pared 8 bases from V and 2 bases from J, leaving 9 bases between. The CDR3 region is CASERGNYGYTF. The CDR3 DNA reads TGTGCCAGCGAGCGGGGCAACTATGGCTACACCTTC.

This rearrangement joins TRBV9 to TRBJ1-3; 8 positions match TRBD1. This CDR3 region has 16 residues. Germline V gene sequence: CDR1 SGDLS, CDR2 YYNGEE. J lost 6 bases, V lost 0 bases, and 8 bases had no gene match. In DNA form, the CDR3 reads TGTGCCAGCAGCGTAGGGGGGACAGGACGGGCAAACACCATATATTTT. It yields the protein CASSVGGTGRANTIYF. Complete variable domain (other parts from reference TRBV9 and TRBJ1-3): DSGVTQTPKHLITATGQRVTLRCSPRSGDLSVYWYQQSLDQGLQFLIQYYNGEERAKGNILERFSAQQFPDLHSELNLSSLELGDSALYFCASSVGGTGRANTIYFGEGSWLTVV.

This clone was seen a handful of times. The J gene is TRBJ2-2, the V gene TRBV2; TRBD2 agrees at 9 bases. The J segment lost 4 bases and the V segment lost 1 base, leaving 7 bases of the junction unmatched. From germline, CDR1 is SNHLY and CDR2 FYNNEI. This CDR3 spans 17 amino acids. CDR3 nucleotide sequence: TGTGCCAGCAGTGAAGTTCTAGCGGGGTATCTCACCGGGGAGCTGTTTTTT. This codes for CASSEVLAGYLTGELFF.

The chain carries TRBV5-4 and TRBJ2-1; the match to TRBD2 covers 12 bases. The CDR3 is 20 residues long. Germline V gives CDR1 SGHNT, CDR2 YYREEE (reference sequence). The trim removed 4 bases at V and 5 bases at J, leaving 19 bases unmatched. The CDR3 DNA reads as TGTGCCAGCAGCCTCAACTACAGGGGGCGACTAGCGGGGGCAGACAATGAGCAGTTCTTC. Its translation: CASSLNYRGRLAGADNEQFF.

The chain uses TRBV14 and TRBJ2-1; TRBD2 matches at 11 bases. Trimming took 4 bases from V and 6 from J; bases not matched to a gene: 5. Germline lookup yields CDR1 SGHDN and CDR2 FVKESK. The CDR3 is 15 amino acids. The CDR3 DNA reads as TGTGCCAGCAGCCTTGGAACTAGCGGGGGCAATGAGCAGTTCTTC. Residues: CASSLGTSGGNEQFF.

The J gene is TRBJ1-1, the V gene TRBV18; 7 bases match TRBD1. Germline loops: CDR1 KGHSH, CDR2 LQKENI. The J segment lost 7 bases and the V segment lost 6 bases, leaving 8 bases of the junction unmatched. The CDR3 runs to 13 residues. Written as DNA, the CDR3 is TGTGCCAGCTCCCAGGGACAGTCCGATGAAGCTTTCTTT. It codes for CASSQGQSDEAFF.

V and J are TRBV5-6 and TRBJ1-5; 12 nucleotides align to TRBD1. The CDR3 is made up of 16 amino acids. CDR1 and CDR2 from the germline V gene are SGHDT and YYEEEE. J was trimmed by 6 bases and V by 4 bases; bases with no gene match: 8. DNA of the CDR3: TGTGCCAGCAGCCTGGGGGGGACAGGGGGCGGTCAGCCCCAGCATTTT. As protein: CASSLGGTGGGQPQHF.

The V and J genes are TRBV7-9 and TRBJ1-4; D perhaps matches TRBD1 (5 bases). The germline V gene encodes CDR1 SEHNR and CDR2 FQNEAQ (reference sequence). The V gene lost 5 bases and the J gene lost 4 bases, with 14 bases spanning the gap. The CDR3 spans 15 residues. CDR3 coding DNA: TGTGCCAGCAGCCTTTCAGGGTGGCTTAATGAAAAACTGTTTTTT. This translates into CASSLSGWLNEKLFF.